A single sample gave rise to the 21 T cell receptor beta chains below, sequenced in a study of OX40 agonist ivuxolimab in advanced cancers. This table comes from immunoSEQ multiplex PCR, and its TCRdb copy is limited to in-frame clones, with some not included. The data hold 75,000 to 80,000 clones, with around four fifths observed a single time. The source material was CD4+ or CD8+ T cells sorted from blood, sampled in a trial of the OX40 agonist ivuxolimab. These receptors all come from an adult with an advanced solid tumor such as melanoma, head and neck, liver or kidney cancer.

The chain joins TRBV5-1 to TRBJ2-3; no firm D call. The CDR3 runs 15 residues. From germline, CDR1 is SGHRS and CDR2 YFSETQ. Trimming removed 4 bases from V and 2 bases from J, with 14 bases in between. The CDR3 sequence is CASSATAHNTDTQYF. CDR3 DNA sequence: TGCGCCAGCAGCGCTACTGCGCACAACACAGATACGCAGTATTTT.

This chain joins TRBV28 and TRBJ1-2; 7 positions match TRBD1. Per germline, CDR1 MDHEN and CDR2 SYDVKM. The CDR3 contains 14 residues. J was trimmed by 3 bases and V by 7 bases; bases with no gene match: 8. CDR3 loop: CASTYLDRDYGYTF. CDR3 DNA: TGTGCCAGCACCTACCTTGACAGGGACTATGGCTACACCTTC.

The CDR3 bases are TGCGCCAGCAGCTTACTAGCACCTACCGCAGATACGCAGTATTTT. It specifies CASSLLAPTADTQYF. The chain joins TRBV5-1 to TRBJ2-3, with D possibly matching TRBD2 (6 bases). The CDR3 runs to 15 residues. Trimming stripped 2 bases from V and 4 bases from J, with 14 bases between. Germline CDR1 and CDR2: SGHRS and YFSETQ.

The V call is TRBV5-1, the J call TRBJ1-3; TRBD1 might be the D (6 bases). Germline V lookup: CDR1 SGHRS, CDR2 YFSETQ. The CDR3 has 15 residues. The V and J ends lost 0 bases and 2 bases respectively, with 9 bases between them. CDR3 amino acids: CASSLGTGTGNTIYF. The CDR3 coding sequence is TGCGCCAGCAGCTTGGGAACAGGGACTGGAAACACCATATATTTT. Full variable domain (rest looked up from reference TRBV5-1 and TRBJ1-3): KAGVTQTPRYLIKTRGQQVTLSCSPISGHRSVSWYQQTPGQGLQFLFEYFSETQRNKGNFPGRFSGRQFSNSRSEMNVSTLELGDSALYLCASSLGTGTGNTIYFGEGSWLTVV.

This chain connects TRBV7-8 to TRBJ1-1; D is undetermined. Between the trimmed V and J ends, which lost 2 bases and 4 bases, there was a span of 11 bases. This CDR3 region has 14 residues. Germline V lookup: CDR1 SGHVS, CDR2 FQNEAQ. The CDR3 loop reads CASSLMVTTTEAFF. The CDR3 region has the DNA TGTGCCAGCAGCTTAATGGTTACCACCACTGAAGCTTTCTTT.

V is TRBV6-5 and J is TRBJ2-3; D possibly corresponds to TRBD2 (6 bases). V gave up 5 bases and J gave up 5 bases, with 11 bases separating them. From germline, CDR1 is MNHEY and CDR2 SVGAGI. This CDR3 spans 13 amino acids. CDR3 region: CASSPPGEDTQYF. The CDR3, as DNA: TGTGCCAGCAGTCCACCGGGGGAAGATACGCAGTATTTT.

The rearrangement links TRBV27 to TRBJ2-7; no firm D call. Germline V gene data show CDR1 as MNHEY and CDR2 as SMNVEV (reference sequence). The germline V and J ends were trimmed by 7 bases and 4 bases, with 26 bases remaining between them. The CDR3 contains 17 residues. The CDR3 DNA is TGTGCCAGCAATACCGAAGTAAAGTCCCCTCCCCGTTACGAGCAGTACTTC. This encodes CASNTEVKSPPRYEQYF.

The rearrangement uses TRBV4-2 and TRBJ2-2, with D perhaps TRBD2 (5 bases). V lost 4 bases and J lost 0, with 9 bases in between. CDR3 length: 15 amino acids. Germline CDR1 LGHNA, CDR2 YNFKEQ. CDR3 DNA: TGTGCCAGCAGCCGATCCGGGACGAACACCGGGGAGCTGTTTTTT. Translation gives CASSRSGTNTGELFF.

This clone is a singleton in its sample. The V and J genes are TRBV5-1 and TRBJ1-1, with 7 bases that match TRBD1. In germline, CDR1 is SGHRS, CDR2 YFSETQ. The V segment lost 1 base and the J segment 4 bases; nucleotides outside the gene matches: 1. The CDR3 has 13 amino acids. CDR3 nucleotide sequence: TGCGCCAGCAGCTTGTCAGGGGGCACTGAAGCTTTCTTT. Translation: CASSLSGGTEAFF. Full variable domain (outside the CDR3, taken from reference TRBV5-1 and TRBJ1-1): KAGVTQTPRYLIKTRGQQVTLSCSPISGHRSVSWYQQTPGQGLQFLFEYFSETQRNKGNFPGRFSGRQFSNSRSEMNVSTLELGDSALYLCASSLSGGTEAFFGQGTRLTVV.

The chain links TRBV29-1 to TRBJ2-2, with TRBD2 as a possible D gene (5 bases). This CDR3 is built from 14 residues. Germline assignment: CDR1 SQVTM and CDR2 ANQGSEA. Between the trimmed V and J ends, which lost 1 base and 0 bases, there was a span of 6 bases. CDR3 bases: TGCAGCGTTGAAGGAGCGGCGAACACCGGGGAGCTGTTTTTT. It encodes CSVEGAANTGELFF.

This sequence joins TRBV29-1 and TRBJ1-2, with D hard to call. This CDR3 is built from 11 residues. Trimming took off 6 bases at V and 1 base at J, with 6 bases between the two ends. Germline lookup yields CDR1 SQVTM and CDR2 ANQGSEA. This CDR3 reads CSVGLNYGYTF. CDR3 DNA sequence: TGCAGCGTCGGACTTAACTATGGCTACACCTTC. Drawing the rest from reference TRBV29-1 and TRBJ1-2, the complete variable domain is SAVISQKPSRDICQRGTSLTIQCQVDSQVTMMFWYRQQPGQSLTLIATANQGSEATYESGFVIDKFPISRPNLTFSTLTVSNMSPEDSSIYLCSVGLNYGYTFGSGTRLTVV.

This chain uses TRBV28 with TRBJ2-2; 16 nucleotides agree with TRBD2. Losses at the gene ends were 4 bases for V and 1 base for J; bases not matched to a gene: 9. The CDR3 totals 20 residues. Germline assignment: CDR1 MDHEN and CDR2 SYDVKM. The CDR3 DNA is TGTGCCAGCAGTTCCTTACCGGGACTAGCGGGGGGGGTGAACACCGGGGAGCTGTTTTTT. Translation: CASSSLPGLAGGVNTGELFF. Full variable domain (remainder filled in from reference TRBV28 and TRBJ2-2): DVKVTQSSRYLVKRTGEKVFLECVQDMDHENMFWYRQDPGLGLRLIYFSYDVKMKEKGDIPEGYSVSREKKERFSLILESASTNQTSMYLCASSSLPGLAGGVNTGELFFGEGSRLTVL.

DNA of the CDR3: TGTGCCAGCAGTTACAATCCTAGGGACGAGCAGTACTTC. As protein: CASSYNPRDEQYF. The rearrangement links TRBV6-5 to TRBJ2-7; D gene uncertain. The germline V gene encodes CDR1 MNHEY and CDR2 SVGAGI. Trimming left V 2 bases short and J 5 bases short, with 10 bases between. The CDR3 runs 13 residues.

The genes are TRBV4-1 and TRBJ2-1; unclear D gene. Trimming removed 0 bases from V and 2 bases from J, with 11 bases in between. CDR1 MGHRA and CDR2 YSYEKL come from the germline V gene. The CDR3 has 16 residues. The DNA for the CDR3 is TGCGCCAGCAGCCAAGAAACGAGCAGCCCCTACAATGAGCAGTTCTTC. It encodes CASSQETSSPYNEQFF.

This clone was observed once. The chain carries TRBV14 and TRBJ2-3; 8 bases align to TRBD1. The V gene's germline CDR1 is SGHDN and CDR2 FVKESK. V was clipped by 1 base and J by 2 bases; unmatched bases: 11. The CDR3 has 18 amino acids. CDR3 residues: CASSQGPVHRGYTDTQYF. CDR3 coding DNA: TGTGCCAGCAGCCAAGGTCCAGTCCACAGGGGGTACACAGATACGCAGTATTTT. The whole variable domain, filled in from reference TRBV14 and TRBJ2-3, reads EAGVTQFPSHSVIEKGQTVTLRCDPISGHDNLYWYRRVMGKEIKFLLHFVKESKQDESGMPNNRFLAERTGGTYSTLKVQPAELEDSGVYFCASSQGPVHRGYTDTQYFGPGTRLTVL.

The chain combines TRBV2 with TRBJ2-5; 7 nucleotides agree with TRBD2. The CDR3 is made up of 16 amino acids. Trimming removed 5 bases from V and 2 bases from J; junction bases left unmatched: 11. Germline loops: CDR1 SNHLY, CDR2 FYNNEI. The CDR3 sequence: CASSPAGSRVQETQYF. As DNA, the CDR3 is TGTGCCAGCAGTCCAGCGGGATCGCGTGTTCAAGAGACCCAGTACTTC.

This chain joins TRBV5-6 and TRBJ2-5, with D perhaps TRBD1 or TRBD2 (5 bases each). Near its end, the DNA agrees better with TRBJ2-7, so the J call may be wrong. Germline V gene data show CDR1 as SGHDT and CDR2 as YYEEEE. This CDR3 comprises 16 residues. The CDR3 region has the DNA TGTGCCAGCAGCTTCCGGGGCTTGATACTGAAATACGAGCAGTACTTC. Translation: CASSFRGLILKYEQYF.

The rearrangement joins TRBV5-1 to TRBJ2-2, with a possible D match to TRBD1 (6 bases). V shed 3 bases and J shed 8 bases, with 8 bases lying between them. Germline V lookup: CDR1 SGHRS, CDR2 YFSETQ. The CDR3 runs to 12 residues. In DNA form, the CDR3 reads TGCGCCAGCAGCTCACAGGGTGGGGAGCTGTTTTTT. Amino acid sequence: CASSSQGGELFF.

The V and J genes are TRBV20-1 and TRBJ2-1; D remains ambiguous. V was pared by 2 bases and J by 9 bases, with 8 bases between. Germline assignment: CDR1 DFQATT and CDR2 SNEGSKA (reference sequence). The CDR3 length is 11 residues. CDR3 nucleotide sequence: TGCAGTGCTAGACCGGGCGGTGAGCAGTTCTTC. This codes for CSARPGGEQFF.

This chain connects TRBV30 to TRBJ2-1, with a possible D match to TRBD1 (5 bases). The CDR3 consists of 14 residues. Deletions cut 2 bases from V and 11 bases from J, with 19 bases between. Germline values: CDR1 GTSNPN, CDR2 SVGIG (reference sequence). The CDR3 DNA sequence: TGTGCCTGGAGTCTCCAGGGCTACAATGATAAGCAGTTCTTC. Translated: CAWSLQGYNDKQFF.

The rearrangement links TRBV11-3 to TRBJ2-5; D call uncertain. Germline loops: CDR1 SGHNT, CDR2 YENEEA. CDR3 length equals 14 residues. V was cut by 1 base and J by 1 base, with 7 bases left in between. CDR3 in amino acids: CASSLGQTQETQYF. In DNA form, the CDR3 reads TGTGCCAGCAGCTTAGGGCAGACCCAAGAGACCCAGTACTTC.